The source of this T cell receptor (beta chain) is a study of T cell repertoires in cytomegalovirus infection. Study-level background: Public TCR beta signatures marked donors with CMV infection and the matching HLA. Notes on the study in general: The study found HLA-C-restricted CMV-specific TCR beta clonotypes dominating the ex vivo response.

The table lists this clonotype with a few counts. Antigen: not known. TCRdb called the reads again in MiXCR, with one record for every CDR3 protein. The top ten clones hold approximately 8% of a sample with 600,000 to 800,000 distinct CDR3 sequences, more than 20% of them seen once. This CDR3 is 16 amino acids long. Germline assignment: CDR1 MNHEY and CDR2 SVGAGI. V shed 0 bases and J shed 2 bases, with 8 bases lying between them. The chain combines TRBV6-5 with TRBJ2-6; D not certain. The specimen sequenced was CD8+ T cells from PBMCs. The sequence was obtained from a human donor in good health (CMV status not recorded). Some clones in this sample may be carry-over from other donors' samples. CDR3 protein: CASSYSNPTGANVLTF. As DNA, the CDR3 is TGTGCCAGCAGTTACTCGAACCCCACTGGGGCCAACGTCCTGACTTTC.